Below, 15 T cell receptor beta chains from the same sample are listed, as sequenced in a study of CD8+ T cells in alopecia areata. Sorting of CD4+ cells into CD25+CD127- cells was carried out for roughly five patients. Reverse transcribed after extraction, RNA yielded cDNA as the sequencing template. Sequencing used immunoSEQ multiplex PCR; TCRdb keeps in-frame clones, though not all of them. Altogether around 20,000 clones are present, 60% to 70% being singletons, with the ten largest covering 4.5% to 5.5%. Source material: CD4+ Tregs sorted from blood. These TCRs come from a human donor with alopecia areata.

The rearrangement joins TRBV5-6 to TRBJ1-1; a weak D match, TRBD1 (5 bases). Germline V gene data show CDR1 as SGHDT and CDR2 as YYEEEE. The CDR3 runs 13 residues. V shed 4 bases and J shed 12 bases, with 19 bases lying between them. As DNA, the CDR3 is TGTGCCAGCAGCCGGGGACTCAAGGGGAAATCTTTCTTT. This sequence encodes CASSRGLKGKSFF.

This chain joins TRBV10-3 and TRBJ2-3, with D hard to call. CDR1 and CDR2 (germline): ENHRY, SYGVKD. The CDR3 is made up of 15 amino acids. V was trimmed by 6 bases and J by 1 base, leaving 14 bases between them. CDR3 sequence (DNA): TGTGCCATCAGCCAGCCATTCCTAGGCACAGATACGCAGTATTTT. It yields the protein CAISQPFLGTDTQYF.

This clone was recorded once. The rearrangement uses TRBV7-2 and TRBJ2-5; D may be TRBD1 (6 bases). The germline V and J ends were trimmed by 6 bases and 3 bases, with 11 bases remaining between them. Germline V gene lookup returns CDR1 SGHTA and CDR2 FQGNSA. There are 13 residues in the CDR3. The CDR3 loop is CASSRQEKETQYF. The CDR3 DNA sequence: TGTGCCAGCAGTCGACAGGAAAAAGAGACCCAGTACTTC.

The gene calls are TRBV5-1 and TRBJ2-7; 8 bases agree with TRBD1. The V and J ends lost 3 bases and 2 bases, in that order; junction bases with no gene match: 7. The germline CDR1 and CDR2 sequences are SGHRS and YFSETQ. The CDR3 is made up of 15 amino acids. The CDR3 bases are TGCGCCAGCAGCTCCGGGGGACAGGCCGCCTACGAGCAGTACTTC. Translated, it gives CASSSGGQAAYEQYF.

Here the CDR3 DNA reads TGTGCCAGCAGCCTCGGACAGGGAAGTCTGAACACCGGGGAGCTGTTTTTT. Protein product: CASSLGQGSLNTGELFF. The chain is built from TRBV11-2 and TRBJ2-2; 8 positions match TRBD1. Germline V gene lookup returns CDR1 SGHAT and CDR2 FQNNGV. The length of the CDR3 is 17 residues. J was trimmed by 1 base and V by 5 bases; bases with no gene match: 9.

The J gene is TRBJ2-7, the V gene TRBV6-5; no definite D call. The CDR3 is 15 residues long. Trimming shortened V by 4 bases and J by 2 bases, and 15 bases separated the two germline ends. Per the germline V gene, CDR1 is MNHEY and CDR2 is SVGAGI. CDR3 DNA sequence: TGTGCCAGCAGTTTCCGACATCCAGGCCCCTACGAGCAGTACTTC. Translating it yields CASSFRHPGPYEQYF.

The rearrangement uses TRBV6-5 and TRBJ2-3; D gene uncertain. The V gene's germline CDR1 is MNHEY and CDR2 SVGAGI. This CDR3 region has 15 residues. The V and J ends lost 0 bases and 2 bases respectively, with 9 bases between them. CDR3 bases: TGTGCCAGCAGTTACTCGAACTACCCCACAGATACGCAGTATTTT. Translation: CASSYSNYPTDTQYF.

This clone was recorded a few times. This sequence joins TRBV29-1 and TRBJ2-7; perhaps TRBD2 as D (5 bases). Germline V gene lookup returns CDR1 SQVTM and CDR2 ANQGSEA. The CDR3 consists of 14 residues. Trimming pared 0 bases from V and 5 bases from J, leaving 14 bases between. CDR3 loop: CSVEDRGPGNEQYF. The CDR3 nucleotides are TGCAGCGTTGAAGATCGCGGCCCCGGGAACGAGCAGTACTTC.

The chain is built from TRBV11-2 and TRBJ2-5, with D perhaps TRBD1 (8 bases). V was cut by 1 base and J by 3 bases, with 18 bases left in between. Germline CDR1 is SGHAT and CDR2 is FQNNGV. The CDR3 covers 17 residues. CDR3 in DNA: TGTGCCAGCAGCTTAGGGGTCGGGGGGACAGGAGAAGAGACCCAGTACTTC. Translation: CASSLGVGGTGEETQYF.

The chain uses TRBV9 and TRBJ1-1; the D gene is possibly TRBD1 (6 bases). V gave up 4 bases and J gave up 1 base, with 26 bases separating them. The CDR3 covers 19 residues. Germline CDR1 and CDR2: SGDLS and YYNGEE. CDR3 coding DNA: TGTGCCAGCAGCATGTCTCCCAGGGGCGTATATGATGGGAACACTGAAGCTTTCTTT. Amino acids: CASSMSPRGVYDGNTEAFF.

The chain recombines TRBV9 with TRBJ2-7; perhaps TRBD1 as D (5 bases). The V gene lost 0 bases and the J gene lost 2 bases, with 12 bases spanning the gap. This CDR3 contains 15 residues. Germline CDR1 reads SGDLS; CDR2 reads YYNGEE. As DNA, the CDR3 is TGTGCCAGCAGCGTAGGAGCAGGGATGACCTACGAGCAGTACTTC. This sequence encodes CASSVGAGMTYEQYF.

The J gene is TRBJ2-7, the V gene TRBV29-1, with 8 bases matching TRBD1. Trimming at V came to 3 bases and at J to 4 bases, leaving 2 bases not matched to a gene. The CDR3 runs 12 residues. Germline V gene sequence: CDR1 SQVTM, CDR2 ANQGSEA. The CDR3 reads CSVEGQAYEQYF. CDR3 coding DNA: TGCAGCGTTGAGGGACAGGCTTACGAGCAGTACTTC.

The V gene is TRBV11-3, the J gene TRBJ1-1, with a tentative D call TRBD1 (5 bases). Germline-derived CDR1 and CDR2 are SGHNT and YENEEA. The CDR3 runs 13 residues. Trimming removed 0 bases at V and 7 bases at J, with 9 bases between. The CDR3 sequence is CASSLETGGEAFF. CDR3 coding DNA: TGTGCCAGCAGCTTAGAAACCGGGGGTGAAGCTTTCTTT.

The chain uses TRBV14 and TRBJ2-3; TRBD2 matches at 8 bases. Germline CDR1 and CDR2: SGHDN and FVKESK. The CDR3 runs 17 residues. J lost 6 bases, V lost 5 bases, and 16 bases had no gene match. In DNA, the CDR3 is TGTGCCAGCAGCTTTCTTGGACTAGCTGGGGGTATGGATACGCAGTATTTT. Protein sequence: CASSFLGLAGGMDTQYF.

The DNA for the CDR3 is TGTGCCAGCAGCTTCACAGGGCCAAATGAAGCTTTCTTT. Its translation: CASSFTGPNEAFF. The rearrangement joins TRBV7-8 to TRBJ1-1; D is possibly TRBD1 (6 bases). The CDR3 consists of 13 residues. Between the trimmed V and J ends, which lost 3 bases and 7 bases, there was a span of 12 bases. Germline CDR1 is SGHVS and CDR2 is FQNEAQ. Together with reference TRBV7-8 and TRBJ1-1, the CDR3 gives the full variable domain: GAGVSQSPRYKVAKRGQDVALRCDPISGHVSLFWYQQALGQGPEFLTYFQNEAQLDKSGLPSDRFFAERPEGSVSTLKIQRTQQEDSAVYLCASSFTGPNEAFFGQGTRLTVV.